These T cell receptor beta chains were read from a single sample in a study of long-term antiretroviral therapy in people with HIV. The method was immunoSEQ multiplex PCR; TCRdb's version includes in-frame clones alone and lacks a portion of them. The table shows approximately 33,000 clones, with approximately 85% occurring only once. The sample in question was unsorted PBMCs, obtained 0.8 years before starting antiretroviral therapy. Receptor source: a man younger than 35 with HIV. The CDR3 runs from the conserved cysteine through the conserved F or W. Fields, in order: J gene, V gene, clone size, D gene, CDR3 DNA, CDR3 protein. The D gene is left open where the match is weak. Clone size is not always given. Where it is, it says once, few, many or a class for expanded clones.

j_call: TRBJ2-7
v_call: TRBV7-8
clone_size: NA
d_call: TRBD1
cdr3_nt: TGTGCCAGCAGCTTCCGGGACAGGGCCTACGAGCAGTACTTC
cdr3_aa: CASSFRDRAYEQYF

j_call: TRBJ2-1
v_call: TRBV27
clone_size: NA
d_call: TRBD2
cdr3_nt: TGTGCCAGCAGTTTACTGGGACTAGCGGGGGATGAGCAGTTCTTC
cdr3_aa: CASSLLGLAGDEQFF

j_call: TRBJ2-3
v_call: TRBV19
clone_size: NA
d_call: NA
cdr3_nt: TGTGCCAGTAGTCCGCTCCTAAACACAGATACGCAGTATTTT
cdr3_aa: CASSPLLNTDTQYF

j_call: TRBJ2-6
v_call: TRBV7-9
clone_size: NA
d_call: TRBD1
cdr3_nt: TGTGCCAGCAGCCGGACAGGGGCGATCTCTGGGGCCAACGTCCTGACTTTC
cdr3_aa: CASSRTGAISGANVLTF

j_call: TRBJ2-7
v_call: TRBV2
clone_size: few
d_call: NA
cdr3_nt: TGTGCCAGCAGTGAGGGACCTTACGAGCAGTACTTC
cdr3_aa: CASSEGPYEQYF

j_call: TRBJ1-1
v_call: TRBV18
clone_size: NA
d_call: TRBD1
cdr3_nt: TGTGCCAGCTCACGTTTGGGGACAGGGCAGGGGAACACTGAAGCTTTCTTT
cdr3_aa: CASSRLGTGQGNTEAFF

j_call: TRBJ2-7
v_call: TRBV30
clone_size: NA
d_call: NA
cdr3_nt: TGTGCCTGGAGTGTAGGGTACGAGCAGTACTTC
cdr3_aa: CAWSVGYEQYF

j_call: TRBJ1-3
v_call: TRBV5-1
clone_size: NA
d_call: TRBD1
cdr3_nt: TGCGCCAGCAGCGCAGGGACAGGGGGATTTGGAAACACCATATATTTT
cdr3_aa: CASSAGTGGFGNTIYF

j_call: TRBJ1-1
v_call: TRBV13
clone_size: NA
d_call: NA
cdr3_nt: TGTGCCAGCACCCGCCGGGCAGAAGCTTTCTTT
cdr3_aa: CASTRRAEAFF

j_call: TRBJ2-2
v_call: TRBV6-5
clone_size: NA
d_call: NA
cdr3_nt: TGTGCCAGCAGTTACGGGGGGGCGGGGGAGCTGTTTTTT
cdr3_aa: CASSYGGAGELFF

j_call: TRBJ1-2
v_call: TRBV15
clone_size: NA
d_call: NA
cdr3_nt: TGTGCCACCAGCACCCCGGAGACGGAGTGGGTCCGTGGCTACACCTTC
cdr3_aa: CATSTPETEWVRGYTF

j_call: TRBJ1-1
v_call: TRBV10-3
clone_size: few
d_call: NA
cdr3_nt: TGTGCCATCAGTGACATTCTGAACACTGAAGCTTTCTTT
cdr3_aa: CAISDILNTEAFF

j_call: TRBJ1-3
v_call: TRBV7-3
clone_size: once
d_call: NA
cdr3_nt: TGTGCCAGCAGCTTGGGAGCTGGAAACACCATATATTTT
cdr3_aa: CASSLGAGNTIYF

j_call: TRBJ1-2
v_call: TRBV19
clone_size: NA
d_call: NA
cdr3_nt: TGTGCCAGTAGTATGCTGGTCGACAGGACCCCCACTAACTATGGCTACACCTTC
cdr3_aa: CASSMLVDRTPTNYGYTF

j_call: TRBJ1-5
v_call: TRBV7-9
clone_size: NA
d_call: NA
cdr3_nt: TGTGCCAGCAGCGCGGGGGTGGGGGGTCCACAGCCCCAGCATTTT
cdr3_aa: CASSAGVGGPQPQHF

j_call: TRBJ2-5
v_call: TRBV18
clone_size: NA
d_call: NA
cdr3_nt: TGTGCCAGCTCCACACAAGGTGGGACTCGGGAGACCCAGTACTTC
cdr3_aa: CASSTQGGTRETQYF

j_call: TRBJ1-1
v_call: TRBV29-1
clone_size: NA
d_call: TRBD1
cdr3_nt: TGCAGCGTTCCGGTCAGGGGGTCCCCGAACACTGAAGCTTTCTTT
cdr3_aa: CSVPVRGSPNTEAFF